These T cell receptor beta chains were read from a single sample in a study of cytomegalovirus exposure and HLA in healthy donors. The method was immunoSEQ multiplex PCR; TCRdb's version includes in-frame clones alone and lacks a portion of them. This sample has tens of thousands of clones, with 72% found just once. Sample: PBMCs. These receptor sequences come from a woman in her forties or fifties in good health and CMV-seropositive. Each CDR3 is given with its conserved first and last residue. The D gene is left open where the match is weak. Clone size appears in some rows only: once, few, many, or a class for an expanded clone.

j_call v_call d_call clone_size cdr3_nt cdr3_aa
TRBJ2-3 TRBV5-1 TRBD2 . TGCGCCAGCAGCTCCGGCTTGGGACTAGCGGGGGGGCGAGATACGCAGTATTTT CASSSGLGLAGGRDTQYF
TRBJ2-3 TRBV29-1 . few TGCAGCGCGATCTTCTTGAGGGATACGCAGTATTTT CSAIFLRDTQYF
TRBJ1-1 TRBV7-3 TRBD1 . TGTGCCAGCAGCTCCCGCCCCCGACAGGGAGGAAGCAGTGAAGCTTTCTTT CASSSRPRQGGSSEAFF
TRBJ2-5 TRBV7-3 TRBD1 . TGTGCCAGCAGTCATGGGACAGGATCAGAGACCCAGTACTTC CASSHGTGSETQYF
TRBJ2-1 TRBV5-1 . . TGCGCCAGCAGCTTGGTATCCGGTGCGGCGGGGCAGTTCTTC CASSLVSGAAGQFF
TRBJ1-5 TRBV7-3 . . TGTGCCAGCAGTCGAGACAAGCATCAGCCCCAGCATTTT CASSRDKHQPQHF
TRBJ1-2 TRBV28 TRBD1 . TGTGCCAGCAGTAGGGGACATCAGGGTAGAGGGGGCTCAGGCTACACCTTC CASSRGHQGRGGSGYTF
TRBJ1-1 TRBV9 . . TGTGCCAGCAGCGTACGAGGGCCCACTGAAGCTTTCTTT CASSVRGPTEAFF
TRBJ1-4 TRBV7-2 . few TGTGCCAGCAGCCTGTACAGGGAAGCTAATGAAAAACTGTTTTTT CASSLYREANEKLFF
TRBJ2-1 TRBV30 TRBD1 . TGTGCCTGGAGTGTAGGGACAGGGGTCAATGAGCAGTTCTTC CAWSVGTGVNEQFF
TRBJ2-7 TRBV10-2 TRBD2 . TGCGCCAGCAGTTGGACTAGTTCGGCGTACGAGCAGTACTTC CASSWTSSAYEQYF
TRBJ2-1 TRBV29-1 . . TGCAGCGTGGGGGGGCGTTCGGATGAGCAGTTCTTC CSVGGRSDEQFF
TRBJ2-7 TRBV25-1 TRBD1 . TGTGCCAGCAGTGAGGGACAGGGGCGCAACGAGCAGTACTTC CASSEGQGRNEQYF
TRBJ2-7 TRBV7-2 . . TGTGCCAGCACAGGGGGGAGTACCTACGAGCAGTACTTC CASTGGSTYEQYF
TRBJ1-2 TRBV5-6 . . TGTGCCAGCAGCTTCAATGACTATGGCTACACCTTC CASSFNDYGYTF
TRBJ2-3 TRBV18 TRBD2 . TGTGCCAGCTCACCACTGGGACTAGCGGGGGGTACAGATACGCAGTATTTT CASSPLGLAGGTDTQYF
TRBJ2-7 TRBV7-2 TRBD2 . TGTGCCAGCACCCGAACGGAGGCTAGCGGGAGGTACGAGCAGTACTTC CASTRTEASGRYEQYF
TRBJ1-1 TRBV6-6 TRBD1 . TGTGCCAGCAGTTACTCGACAGGGGGGACTGAAGCTTTCTTT CASSYSTGGTEAFF
TRBJ2-7 TRBV5-4 TRBD1 . TGTGCCAGCAGATCGTCCGGCAGGGGGTGGAACGAGCAGTACTTC CASRSSGRGWNEQYF
TRBJ2-7 TRBV11-1 TRBD1 . TGTGCCAGCAGCTTAGCACCGGGACAGGCCTCCTTTGAGCAGTACTTC CASSLAPGQASFEQYF
TRBJ2-7 TRBV2 TRBD1 . TGTGCCAGCAGTGCAGGGGGCAGGTCCTACGAGCAGTACTTC CASSAGGRSYEQYF
TRBJ2-4 TRBV23-1 . once TGCGCCAGCGGGGGCTGGGGCAGCCAAAACATTCAGTACTTC CASGGWGSQNIQYF
TRBJ2-1 TRBV4-3 TRBD2 . TGCGCCAGCAGCCCCGGGAGGGGGTCCTACAATGAGCAGTTCTTC CASSPGRGSYNEQFF
TRBJ1-2 TRBV19 . few TGTGCCAGTAGTCCGACACCTAACTATGGCTACACCTTC CASSPTPNYGYTF